The clone carrying this T cell receptor (beta chain) occurred a few times. Antigen specificity is unknown. Trimming cost V 4 bases and J 0 bases, with 10 bases left between them. Germline values: CDR1 MNHEY, CDR2 SMNVEV (reference sequence). This CDR3 is 15 amino acids long. Amplified TCR beta CDR3 regions came from RNA transcripts. TCR CDR3 underwent first-round RT-PCR with the HTBI primer set. TCRdb re-derived calls from the multiplex PCR reads in MiXCR, one entry per CDR3 protein. Here the sample spans about 300,000 distinct CDR3 sequences, approximately 18% being singletons. This record comes from a study of T cells in Graves' hyperthyroidism and ophthalmopathy. Notes on the study in general: Ophthalmopathy could be told apart from stable hyperthyroidism with a 13 V-J model.

Exclusion of a patient resulted from uncontrolled infection, other autoimmune disease, pregnancy or lactation. Thyroid ultrasound, orbital computed tomography, clinical symptoms, and serum thyroxine and TRAb underpinned diagnoses. The source material was blood. The receptor comes from a man over 45 with Graves' ophthalmopathy. The chain combines TRBV27 with TRBJ1-5, with D perhaps matching TRBD1 (5 bases). This CDR3 is CASSSTAYSNQPQHF. DNA for the CDR3: TGTGCCAGCAGTTCGACAGCATATAGCAATCAGCCCCAGCATTTT.